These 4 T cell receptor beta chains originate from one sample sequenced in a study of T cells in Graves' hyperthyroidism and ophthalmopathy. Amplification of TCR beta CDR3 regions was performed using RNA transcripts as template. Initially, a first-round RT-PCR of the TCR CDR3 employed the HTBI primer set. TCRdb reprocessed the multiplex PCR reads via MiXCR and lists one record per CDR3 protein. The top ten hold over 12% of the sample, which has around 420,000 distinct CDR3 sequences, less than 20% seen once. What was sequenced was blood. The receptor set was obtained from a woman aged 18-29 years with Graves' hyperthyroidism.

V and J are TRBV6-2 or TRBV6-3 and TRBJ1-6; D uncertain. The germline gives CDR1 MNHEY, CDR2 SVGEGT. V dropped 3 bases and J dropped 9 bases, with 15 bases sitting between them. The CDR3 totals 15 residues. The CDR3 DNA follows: TGTGCCAGCAGTTATAAGGGTATTATCTTTTCACCCCTCCACTTT. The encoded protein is CASSYKGIIFSPLHF.

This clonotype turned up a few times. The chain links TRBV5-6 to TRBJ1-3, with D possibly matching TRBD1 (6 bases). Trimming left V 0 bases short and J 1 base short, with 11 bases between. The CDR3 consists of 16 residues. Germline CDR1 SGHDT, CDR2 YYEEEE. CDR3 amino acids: CASSLVSTGSGNTIYF. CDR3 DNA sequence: TGTGCCAGCAGCTTGGTCTCGACAGGATCTGGAAACACCATATATTTT.

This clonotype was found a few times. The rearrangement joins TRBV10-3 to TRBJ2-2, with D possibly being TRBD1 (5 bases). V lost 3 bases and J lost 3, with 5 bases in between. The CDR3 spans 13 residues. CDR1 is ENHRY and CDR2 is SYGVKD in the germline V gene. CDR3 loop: CAISDRDTGELFF. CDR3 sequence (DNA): TGTGCCATCAGTGACAGGGACACCGGGGAGCTGTTTTTT.

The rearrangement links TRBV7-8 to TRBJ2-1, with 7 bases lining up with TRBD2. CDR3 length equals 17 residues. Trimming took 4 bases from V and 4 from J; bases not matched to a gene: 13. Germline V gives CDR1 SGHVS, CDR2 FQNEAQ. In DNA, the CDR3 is TGTGCCAGCAGCTCCGAGCGGCTAGCGGACGGATACAATGAGCAGTTCTTC. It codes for CASSSERLADGYNEQFF. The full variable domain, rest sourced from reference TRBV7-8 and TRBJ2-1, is GAGVSQSPRYKVAKRGQDVALRCDPISGHVSLFWYQQALGQGPEFLTYFQNEAQLDKSGLPSDRFFAERPEGSVSTLKIQRTQQEDSAVYLCASSSERLADGYNEQFFGPGTRLTVL.